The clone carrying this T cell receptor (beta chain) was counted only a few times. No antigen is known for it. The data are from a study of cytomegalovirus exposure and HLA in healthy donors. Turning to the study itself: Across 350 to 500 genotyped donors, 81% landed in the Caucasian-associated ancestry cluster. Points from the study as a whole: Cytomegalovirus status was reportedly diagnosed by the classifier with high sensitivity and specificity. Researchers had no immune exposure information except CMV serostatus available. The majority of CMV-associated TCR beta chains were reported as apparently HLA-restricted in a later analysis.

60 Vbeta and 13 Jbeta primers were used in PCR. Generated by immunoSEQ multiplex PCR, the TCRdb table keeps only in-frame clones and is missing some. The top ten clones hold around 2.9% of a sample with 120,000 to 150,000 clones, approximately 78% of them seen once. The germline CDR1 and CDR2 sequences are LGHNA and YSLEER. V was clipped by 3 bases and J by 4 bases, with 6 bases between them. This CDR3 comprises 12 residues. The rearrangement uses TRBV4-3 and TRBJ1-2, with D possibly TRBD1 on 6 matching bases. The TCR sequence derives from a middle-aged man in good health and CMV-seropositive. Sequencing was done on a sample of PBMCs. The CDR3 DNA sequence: TGCGCCAGCAGCCAGACAGGCTATGGCTACACCTTC. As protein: CASSQTGYGYTF.